These T cell receptor beta chains were read from a single sample in a study of shared clonotypes between healthy human individuals. TCRdb's copy holds only in-frame clones and misses some; the assay was immunoSEQ multiplex PCR. The data hold some 2,100,000 clones, with roughly 91% observed a single time. Specimen: naive CD8+ T cells from PBMCs. These receptors were collected from a man aged 18 to 29 in good health. Some clones in this sample may be carry-over from other donors' samples. The CDR3 runs from the conserved cysteine through the conserved F or W. The D gene is left open where the match is weak. Clone size is shown for a subset of rows, as once, few, many or a class of expanded clone.

V gene: TRBV28; clone size: -; J gene: TRBJ2-3; CDR3 length: 15; D gene: -; CDR3 protein: CASSSGRLNTDTQYF; CDR3 DNA: TGTGCCAGCAGTTCCGGACGGCTTAACACAGATACGCAGTATTTT
V gene: TRBV5-5; clone size: -; J gene: TRBJ2-2; CDR3 length: 15; D gene: -; CDR3 protein: CASSLFEGAAGELFF; CDR3 DNA: TGTGCCAGCAGCTTGTTTGAGGGTGCGGCCGGGGAGCTGTTTTTT
V gene: TRBV10-3; clone size: -; J gene: TRBJ1-5; CDR3 length: 15; D gene: -; CDR3 protein: CAISEPPKSNQPQHF; CDR3 DNA: TGTGCCATCAGTGAGCCACCGAAGAGCAATCAGCCCCAGCATTTT
V gene: TRBV27; clone size: -; J gene: TRBJ2-5; CDR3 length: 15; D gene: -; CDR3 protein: CASSFLRDVQETQYF; CDR3 DNA: TGTGCCAGCAGTTTCCTCCGGGACGTCCAAGAGACCCAGTACTTC
V gene: TRBV6-5; clone size: -; J gene: TRBJ2-7; CDR3 length: 15; D gene: -; CDR3 protein: CASSALWRSWGEQYF; CDR3 DNA: TGTGCCAGCAGTGCCCTTTGGAGGTCCTGGGGCGAGCAGTACTTC
V gene: TRBV29-1; clone size: -; J gene: TRBJ1-2; CDR3 length: 12; D gene: TRBD1; CDR3 protein: CSVRQGSYGYTF; CDR3 DNA: TGCAGCGTACGACAGGGATCCTATGGCTACACCTTC
V gene: TRBV7-6; clone size: -; J gene: TRBJ2-7; CDR3 length: 15; D gene: TRBD2; CDR3 protein: CASSPGTSGSYEQYF; CDR3 DNA: TGTGCCAGCAGCCCAGGGACTAGCGGGAGCTACGAGCAGTACTTC
V gene: TRBV27; clone size: once; J gene: TRBJ2-2; CDR3 length: 14; D gene: TRBD2; CDR3 protein: CASASGSNTGELFF; CDR3 DNA: TGTGCCAGCGCCAGCGGGAGTAACACCGGGGAGCTGTTTTTT
V gene: TRBV10-3; clone size: -; J gene: TRBJ2-1; CDR3 length: 16; D gene: TRBD2; CDR3 protein: CAISDPTSGRENEQFF; CDR3 DNA: TGTGCCATCAGTGACCCCACTAGCGGGCGGGAAAATGAGCAGTTCTTC
V gene: TRBV10-3; clone size: -; J gene: TRBJ1-5; CDR3 length: 16; D gene: -; CDR3 protein: CAISDHTRDINQPQHF; CDR3 DNA: TGTGCCATCAGTGATCATACCAGGGACATCAATCAGCCCCAGCATTTT
V gene: TRBV5-5; clone size: -; J gene: TRBJ1-1; CDR3 length: 14; D gene: TRBD1; CDR3 protein: CASSWTGGATEAFF; CDR3 DNA: TGTGCCAGCAGCTGGACAGGAGGAGCCACTGAAGCTTTCTTT
V gene: TRBV11-2; clone size: -; J gene: TRBJ2-1; CDR3 length: 18; D gene: TRBD2; CDR3 protein: CASSLEGGGGRAGNEQFF; CDR3 DNA: TGTGCCAGCAGCTTAGAAGGGGGCGGCGGGAGGGCCGGGAATGAGCAGTTCTTC
V gene: TRBV11-3; clone size: -; J gene: TRBJ2-5; CDR3 length: 18; D gene: TRBD2; CDR3 protein: CARGTCVLAGVIRETQYF; CDR3 DNA: TGTGCCAGGGGGACTTGCGTTCTAGCGGGAGTTATCAGGGAGACCCAGTACTTC
V gene: TRBV10-3; clone size: -; J gene: TRBJ2-2; CDR3 length: 14; D gene: -; CDR3 protein: CAIRGVTKSGELFF; CDR3 DNA: TGTGCCATCAGGGGGGTGACTAAGAGCGGGGAGCTGTTTTTT
V gene: TRBV28; clone size: -; J gene: TRBJ2-2; CDR3 length: 14; D gene: TRBD1; CDR3 protein: CASSSQGDTGELFF; CDR3 DNA: TGTGCCAGCAGTTCCCAGGGGGACACCGGGGAGCTGTTTTTT